The 18 T cell receptor beta chains given below trace back to one sample, sequenced in a study of blood T cell repertoires in COVID-19. TCRdb's copy holds only in-frame clones and misses some; the assay was immunoSEQ multiplex PCR. The sample includes more than 200,000 clones, around nine tenths of them seen just once. The material sequenced was PBMCs or T cells enriched from blood (not recorded which). The receptor set was obtained from a woman between 50 and 59 years old who had recovered from COVID-19.

V and J are TRBV4-1 and TRBJ2-2, with D possibly being TRBD2 (6 bases). CDR1 and CDR2 from the germline V gene are MGHRA and YSYEKL. V was pared by 3 bases and J by 8 bases, with 19 bases between. The CDR3 has 16 amino acids. The CDR3 region is CASSQAGRDAAGELFF. CDR3 DNA sequence: TGCGCCAGCAGCCAGGCGGGGCGGGACGCCGCGGGGGAGCTGTTTTTT.

Only one count was recorded for this clone. This chain links TRBV11-2 with TRBJ2-3; possible D gene TRBD2, 6 bases. The CDR3 length is 15 residues. V lost 5 bases and J lost 2, with 14 bases in between. Germline CDR1 reads SGHAT; CDR2 reads FQNNGV. The CDR3 region has the DNA TGTGCCAGCAGCATAGGTGGGACTTACACAGATACGCAGTATTTT. Protein sequence: CASSIGGTYTDTQYF.

J is TRBJ2-3 and V is TRBV7-9; maybe TRBD1 (6 bases). Trimming left V 7 bases short and J 1 base short, with 6 bases between. Germline V gene sequence: CDR1 SEHNR, CDR2 FQNEAQ (reference sequence). This CDR3 spans 12 amino acids. The CDR3: CASNRGTDTQYF. The CDR3 DNA sequence: TGTGCCAGCAACAGGGGCACAGATACGCAGTATTTT.

Comments on this clone: Germline is not matched at one junction end, which may reflect a read error. The V call is TRBV11-2, the J call TRBJ2-7, with D tentatively TRBD2 (6 bases). Germline V gene data show CDR1 as SGHAT and CDR2 as FQNNGV. This CDR3 contains 11 residues. CDR3 nucleotide sequence: TGTGCCAGCAGAGGAGGGGACCGCATTGTCTTC. Encoded protein: CASRGGDRIVF.

This chain uses TRBV19 with TRBJ2-7, with D perhaps matching TRBD2 (5 bases). Deletions cut 7 bases from V and 3 bases from J, with 13 bases between. CDR1 is LNHDA, CDR2 SQIVND, per germline (reference sequence). CDR3 length: 13 amino acids. Written as DNA, the CDR3 is TGTGCCAGTACCCATCGTGAGGGCTACGAGCAGTACTTC. Translated, it gives CASTHREGYEQYF.

This clone was detected once. This rearrangement joins TRBV5-1 to TRBJ2-3, with no clear D. The germline V and J ends were trimmed by 4 bases and 4 bases, with 10 bases remaining between them. The CDR3 is 13 residues long. Germline CDR1 SGHRS, CDR2 YFSETQ. CDR3 sequence reads: CASSQPLADTQYF. The CDR3 DNA sequence: TGCGCCAGCAGCCAACCCCTAGCAGATACGCAGTATTTT. Full variable domain (remainder filled in from reference TRBV5-1 and TRBJ2-3): KAGVTQTPRYLIKTRGQQVTLSCSPISGHRSVSWYQQTPGQGLQFLFEYFSETQRNKGNFPGRFSGRQFSNSRSEMNVSTLELGDSALYLCASSQPLADTQYFGPGTRLTVL.

This sequence joins TRBV28 and TRBJ1-3; a weak D match, TRBD1 (5 bases). With 6 bases removed from V and 0 bases from J, the gap between germline ends came to 12 bases. The CDR3 runs 15 residues. Per germline, CDR1 MDHEN and CDR2 SYDVKM. The CDR3 DNA sequence: TGTGCCAGCAGCGGGGGACGGGACTCTGGAAACACCATATATTTT. It yields the protein CASSGGRDSGNTIYF.

The chain couples TRBV28 to TRBJ2-7; 8 bases are shared with TRBD2. V lost 10 bases and J lost 6; bases outside the gene matches: 11. The length of the CDR3 is 13 residues. CDR1 is MDHEN, CDR2 SYDVKM, per germline. The DNA of the CDR3 is TGTGCCACCTTTAGCGGGAACCGACCCGAGCAGTACTTC. This gives the protein CATFSGNRPEQYF.

V is TRBV11-3 and J is TRBJ2-2; 9 nucleotides agree with TRBD1. The CDR3 extends over 18 amino acids. With 5 bases clipped from V and 3 bases from J, the junction kept 13 bases outside the gene matches. CDR1 and CDR2 from the germline V gene are SGHNT and YENEEA. The CDR3 sequence: CASSRRTGGASDTGELFF. DNA of the CDR3: TGTGCCAGCAGCCGAAGAACAGGGGGCGCGTCGGACACCGGGGAGCTGTTTTTT.

The V gene is TRBV7-9, the J gene TRBJ2-1, with 11 positions matching TRBD2. V dropped 1 base and J dropped 7; count of bases not matched to a gene: 6. CDR1 and CDR2 from the germline V gene are SEHNR and FQNEAQ (reference sequence). The CDR3 length is 16 residues. The CDR3 nucleotides read TGTGCCAGCAGCTTAGTCCCTAGCGGGAGGAGGAATGAGCAGTTCTTC. This translates into CASSLVPSGRRNEQFF.

This clone has only one observation. This chain links TRBV7-9 with TRBJ2-3, with D perhaps matching TRBD1 (6 bases). V lost 7 bases and J 1 base, leaving 21 bases between the germline ends. The CDR3 has 17 amino acids. The V gene's germline CDR1 is SEHNR and CDR2 FQNEAQ (reference sequence). The CDR3, as DNA: TGTGCCAGCACCGAAATCCAGGGGAGTCGGGGCACAGATACGCAGTATTTT. It specifies CASTEIQGSRGTDTQYF.

This chain joins TRBV5-1 and TRBJ1-1; perhaps TRBD1 as D (6 bases). V lost 2 bases to trimming and J lost 3 bases, with 14 bases between them. The V gene's germline CDR1 is SGHRS and CDR2 YFSETQ. This CDR3 contains 15 residues. The CDR3 DNA follows: TGCGCCAGCAGCTTATACCAGGGGAGGGACACTGAAGCTTTCTTT. Translating gives CASSLYQGRDTEAFF. Full variable domain (remainder filled in from reference TRBV5-1 and TRBJ1-1): KAGVTQTPRYLIKTRGQQVTLSCSPISGHRSVSWYQQTPGQGLQFLFEYFSETQRNKGNFPGRFSGRQFSNSRSEMNVSTLELGDSALYLCASSLYQGRDTEAFFGQGTRLTVV.

The rearrangement joins TRBV24-1 to TRBJ1-5; 8 bases map to TRBD1. CDR1 and CDR2 from the germline V gene are KGHDR and SFDVKD. This CDR3 is 15 amino acids long. Trimming took 3 bases from V and 4 from J; bases not matched to a gene: 4. CDR3 sequence (DNA): TGTGCCACCAGTGATCCGGGACAGGTGAATCAGCCCCAGCATTTT. Amino acids: CATSDPGQVNQPQHF.

V is TRBV19 and J is TRBJ1-5, with 7 bases matching TRBD1. This CDR3 is 15 amino acids long. V gave up 10 bases and J gave up 5 bases; unmatched junction bases: 14. CDR1 and CDR2 from the germline V gene are LNHDA and SQIVND (reference sequence). CDR3 nucleotides: TGTGCCACCTTACCCCAGGGGGATGCCCATCAGCCCCAGCATTTT. Translation: CATLPQGDAHQPQHF.

This chain's CDR3 is CASSHRGAGNTIYF. In DNA, the CDR3 is TGTGCCAGCAGCCACAGGGGTGCTGGAAACACCATATATTTT. The V gene is TRBV3-1 (or the pseudogene TRBV3-2), the J gene TRBJ1-3, with D perhaps matching TRBD1 (6 bases). Germline V gene data show CDR1 as LGHDT and CDR2 as YNNKEL (reference sequence). Trimming removed 3 bases at V and 2 bases at J, with 8 bases between. The CDR3 is 14 residues long.

In nucleotides, the CDR3 is TGTGCCAGCAGTTTCTCGCGGTTGAATGAAAAACTGTTTTTT. Amino acid sequence: CASSFSRLNEKLFF. This rearrangement joins TRBV27 to TRBJ1-4; D is unclear. The CDR3 sequence is 14 residues long. V lost 3 bases and J lost 5, with 10 bases in between. Germline lookup yields CDR1 MNHEY and CDR2 SMNVEV (reference sequence).

V and J are TRBV9 and TRBJ2-3, with D perhaps TRBD2 (6 bases). The CDR3 totals 15 residues. The ends were cut back, 2 bases at V and 2 bases at J, with 12 bases in the middle. CDR1 SGDLS and CDR2 YYNGEE come from the germline V gene. The CDR3 DNA is TGTGCCAGCAGCGTTGGGGGGAGAACCACAGATACGCAGTATTTT. Translation: CASSVGGRTTDTQYF. The full variable domain, completed using reference TRBV9 and TRBJ2-3, is DSGVTQTPKHLITATGQRVTLRCSPRSGDLSVYWYQQSLDQGLQFLIQYYNGEERAKGNILERFSAQQFPDLHSELNLSSLELGDSALYFCASSVGGRTTDTQYFGPGTRLTVL.

This chain uses TRBV27 with TRBJ2-7, with D possibly being TRBD1 (6 bases). The CDR3 covers 18 residues. Germline CDR1 and CDR2: MNHEY and SMNVEV (reference sequence). Trimming removed 6 bases at V and 1 base at J, with 25 bases between. The CDR3 is CASSYTYGTSRSSYEQYF. CDR3 DNA: TGTGCCAGCAGCTACACATACGGGACATCAAGGTCTTCCTACGAGCAGTACTTC.